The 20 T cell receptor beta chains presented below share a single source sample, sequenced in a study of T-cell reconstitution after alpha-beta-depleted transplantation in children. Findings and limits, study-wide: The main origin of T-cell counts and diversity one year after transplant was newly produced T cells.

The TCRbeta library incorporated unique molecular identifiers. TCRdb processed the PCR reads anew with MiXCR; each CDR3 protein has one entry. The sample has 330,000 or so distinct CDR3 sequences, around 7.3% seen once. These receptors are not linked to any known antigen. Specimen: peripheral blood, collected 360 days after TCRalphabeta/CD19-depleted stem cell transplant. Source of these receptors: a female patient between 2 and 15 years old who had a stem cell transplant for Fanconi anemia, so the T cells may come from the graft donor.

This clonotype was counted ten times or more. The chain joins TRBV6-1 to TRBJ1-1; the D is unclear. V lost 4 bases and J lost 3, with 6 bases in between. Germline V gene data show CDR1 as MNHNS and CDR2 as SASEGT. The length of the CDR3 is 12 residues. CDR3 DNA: TGTGCCAGCAGTGCGGGGTACACTGAAGCTTTCTTT. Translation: CASSAGYTEAFF.

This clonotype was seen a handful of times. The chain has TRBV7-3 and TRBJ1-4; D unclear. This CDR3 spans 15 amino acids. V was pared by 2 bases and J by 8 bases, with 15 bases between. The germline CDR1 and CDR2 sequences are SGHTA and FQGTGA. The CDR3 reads CASSLGISTQEKLFF. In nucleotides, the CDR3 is TGTGCCAGCAGCTTAGGTATCTCTACACAGGAAAAACTGTTTTTT. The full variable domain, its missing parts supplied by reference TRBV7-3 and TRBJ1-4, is GAGVSQTPSNKVTEKGKYVELRCDPISGHTALYWYRQSLGQGPEFLIYFQGTGAADDSGLPNDRFFAVRPEGSVSTLKIQRTERGDSAVYLCASSLGISTQEKLFFGSGTQLSVL.

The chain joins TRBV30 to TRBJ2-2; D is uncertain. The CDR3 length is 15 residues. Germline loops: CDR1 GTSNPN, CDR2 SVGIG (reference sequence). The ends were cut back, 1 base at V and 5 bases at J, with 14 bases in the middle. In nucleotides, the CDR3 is TGTGCCTGGAGTGCCCGGGCGGTCATGACCGGGGAGCTGTTTTTT. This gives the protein CAWSARAVMTGELFF.

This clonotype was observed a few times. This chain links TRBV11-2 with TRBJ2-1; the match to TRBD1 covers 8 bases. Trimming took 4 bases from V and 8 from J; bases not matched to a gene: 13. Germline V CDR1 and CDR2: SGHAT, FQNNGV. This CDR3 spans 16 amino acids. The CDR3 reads CASSSQGVVGSYEQFF. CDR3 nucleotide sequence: TGTGCCAGCAGCTCACAGGGGGTAGTAGGGTCCTATGAGCAGTTCTTC. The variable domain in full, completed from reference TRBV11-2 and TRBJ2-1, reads EAGVAQSPRYKIIEKRQSVAFWCNPISGHATLYWYQQILGQGPKLLIQFQNNGVVDDSQLPKDRFSAERLKGVDSTLKIQPAKLEDSAVYLCASSSQGVVGSYEQFFGPGTRLTVL.

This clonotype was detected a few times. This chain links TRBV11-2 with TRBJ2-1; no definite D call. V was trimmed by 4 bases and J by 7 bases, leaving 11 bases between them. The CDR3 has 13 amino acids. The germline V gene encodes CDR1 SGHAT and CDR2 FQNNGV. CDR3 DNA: TGTGCCAGCAGCTACGGGTCGGAGAATGAGCAGTTCTTC. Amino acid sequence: CASSYGSENEQFF.

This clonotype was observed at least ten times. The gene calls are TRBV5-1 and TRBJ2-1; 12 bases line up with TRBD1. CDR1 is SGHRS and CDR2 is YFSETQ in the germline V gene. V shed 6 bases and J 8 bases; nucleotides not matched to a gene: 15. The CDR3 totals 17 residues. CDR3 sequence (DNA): TGCGCCAGCACCAAGGGGAATGTGGGACAGGGGGCTCATGAGCAGTTCTTC. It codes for CASTKGNVGQGAHEQFF.

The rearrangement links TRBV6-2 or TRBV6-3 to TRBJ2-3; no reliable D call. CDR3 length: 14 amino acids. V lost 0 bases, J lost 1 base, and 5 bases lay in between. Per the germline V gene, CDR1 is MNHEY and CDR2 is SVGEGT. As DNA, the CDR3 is TGTGCCAGCAGTTACTCCCGGGGCACAGATACGCAGTATTTT. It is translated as CASSYSRGTDTQYF.

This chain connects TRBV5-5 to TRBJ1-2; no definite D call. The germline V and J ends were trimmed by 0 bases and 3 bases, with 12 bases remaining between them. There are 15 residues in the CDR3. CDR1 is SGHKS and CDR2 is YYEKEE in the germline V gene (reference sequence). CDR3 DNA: TGTGCCAGCAGCTTGGCCTTTCCCGGGGACTATGGCTACACCTTC. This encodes CASSLAFPGDYGYTF.

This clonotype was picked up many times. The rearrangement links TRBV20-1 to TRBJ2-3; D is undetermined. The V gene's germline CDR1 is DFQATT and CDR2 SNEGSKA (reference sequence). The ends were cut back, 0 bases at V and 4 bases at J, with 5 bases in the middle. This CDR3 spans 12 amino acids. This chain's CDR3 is CSARDRADTQYF. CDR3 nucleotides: TGCAGTGCTAGAGATAGAGCAGATACGCAGTATTTT.

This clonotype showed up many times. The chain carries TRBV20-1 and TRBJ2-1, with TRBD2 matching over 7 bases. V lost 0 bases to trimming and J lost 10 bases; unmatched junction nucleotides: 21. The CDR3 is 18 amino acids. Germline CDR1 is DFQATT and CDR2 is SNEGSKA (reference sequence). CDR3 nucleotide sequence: TGCAGTGCTAGAGATAGGGTTAGGAGTGCGGGAGTCTTCACCGAGCAGTTCTTC. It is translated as CSARDRVRSAGVFTEQFF.

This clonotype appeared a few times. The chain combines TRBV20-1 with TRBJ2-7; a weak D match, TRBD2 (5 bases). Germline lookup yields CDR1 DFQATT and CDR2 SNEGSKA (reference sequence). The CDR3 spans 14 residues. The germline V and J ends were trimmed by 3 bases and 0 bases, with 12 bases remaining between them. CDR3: CSASSAGRSYEQYF. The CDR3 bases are TGCAGTGCTAGTTCTGCGGGCCGCTCCTACGAGCAGTACTTC.

The CDR3 protein is CASMQIRDEQFF. CDR3 nucleotides: TGTGCCAGCATGCAAATCAGGGATGAGCAGTTCTTC. The chain is built from TRBV11-2 and TRBJ2-1, with a possible D match to TRBD1 (5 bases). The CDR3 length is 12 residues. Germline V CDR1 and CDR2: SGHAT, FQNNGV. With 7 bases removed from V and 8 bases from J, the gap between germline ends came to 12 bases.

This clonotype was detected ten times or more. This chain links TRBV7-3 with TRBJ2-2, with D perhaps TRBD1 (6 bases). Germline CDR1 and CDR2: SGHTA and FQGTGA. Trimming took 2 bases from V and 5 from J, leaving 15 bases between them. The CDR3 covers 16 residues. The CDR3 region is CASSLGRRGWTGELFF. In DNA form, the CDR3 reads TGTGCCAGCAGCTTAGGTCGCAGGGGATGGACCGGGGAGCTGTTTTTT. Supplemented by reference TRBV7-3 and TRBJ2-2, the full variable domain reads GAGVSQTPSNKVTEKGKYVELRCDPISGHTALYWYRQSLGQGPEFLIYFQGTGAADDSGLPNDRFFAVRPEGSVSTLKIQRTERGDSAVYLCASSLGRRGWTGELFFGEGSRLTVL.

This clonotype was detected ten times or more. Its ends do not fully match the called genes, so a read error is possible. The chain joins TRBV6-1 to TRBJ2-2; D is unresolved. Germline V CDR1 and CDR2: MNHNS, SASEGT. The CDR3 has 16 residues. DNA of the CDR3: TGTGCCAGCAGGGAAGGAGACTGGTACCTAACCGGGGAGCTGTTTTTT. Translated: CASREGDWYLTGELFF.

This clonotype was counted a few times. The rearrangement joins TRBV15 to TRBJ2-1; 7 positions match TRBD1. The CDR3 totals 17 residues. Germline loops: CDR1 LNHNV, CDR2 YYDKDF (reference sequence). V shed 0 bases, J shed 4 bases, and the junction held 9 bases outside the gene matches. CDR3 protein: CATSRDRRGQPYNEQFF. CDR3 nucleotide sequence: TGTGCCACCAGCAGAGATCGTAGGGGACAGCCTTACAATGAGCAGTTCTTC.

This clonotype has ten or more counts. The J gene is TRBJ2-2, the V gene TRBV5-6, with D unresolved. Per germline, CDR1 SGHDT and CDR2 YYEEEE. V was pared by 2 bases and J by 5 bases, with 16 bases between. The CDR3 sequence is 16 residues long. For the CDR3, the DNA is TGTGCCAGCAGCTTCCCCGGCCCCGAGGAGACCGGGGAGCTGTTTTTT. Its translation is CASSFPGPEETGELFF.

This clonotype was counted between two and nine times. The CDR3 is CASSLEGSTMDYTF. CDR3 coding DNA: TGTGCCAGCAGCTTGGAGGGGTCCACTATGGACTACACCTTC. The V gene is TRBV5-4, the J gene TRBJ1-2, with TRBD1 as a possible D gene (5 bases). V lost 0 bases and J lost 10, with 16 bases in between. Germline-derived CDR1 and CDR2 are SGHNT and YYREEE (reference sequence). CDR3 length: 14 residues. The full variable domain, its missing parts supplied by reference TRBV5-4 and TRBJ1-2, is ETGVTQSPTHLIKTRGQQVTLRCSSQSGHNTVSWYQQALGQGPQFIFQYYREEENGRGNFPPRFSGLQFPNYSSELNVNALELDDSALYLCASSLEGSTMDYTFGSGTRLTVV.

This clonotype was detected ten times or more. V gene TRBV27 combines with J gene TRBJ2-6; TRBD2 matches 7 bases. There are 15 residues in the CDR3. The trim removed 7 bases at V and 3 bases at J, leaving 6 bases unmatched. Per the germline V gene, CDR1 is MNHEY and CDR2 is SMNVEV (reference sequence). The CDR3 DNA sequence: TGTGCCAGCACGGGGGGAGCGGGTGGGGCCAACGTCCTGACTTTC. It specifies CASTGGAGGANVLTF.

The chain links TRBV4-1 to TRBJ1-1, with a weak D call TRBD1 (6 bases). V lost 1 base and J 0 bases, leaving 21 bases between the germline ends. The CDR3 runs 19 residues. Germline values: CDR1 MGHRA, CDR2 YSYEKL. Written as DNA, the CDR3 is TGCGCCAGCAGCCAAGTGGGGGGGCCCAGAGCCCTATTGAACACTGAAGCTTTCTTT. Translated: CASSQVGGPRALLNTEAFF.

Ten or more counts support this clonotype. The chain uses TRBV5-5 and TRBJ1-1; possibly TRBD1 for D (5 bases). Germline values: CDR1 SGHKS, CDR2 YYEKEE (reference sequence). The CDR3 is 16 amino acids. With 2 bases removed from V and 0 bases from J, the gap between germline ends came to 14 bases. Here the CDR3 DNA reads TGTGCCAGCAGCTTTGGGTATCGGGGGATGAACACTGAAGCTTTCTTT. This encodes CASSFGYRGMNTEAFF. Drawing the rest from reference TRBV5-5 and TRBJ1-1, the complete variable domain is DAGVTQSPTHLIKTRGQQVTLRCSPISGHKSVSWYQQVLGQGPQFIFQYYEKEERGRGNFPDRFSARQFPNYSSELNVNALLLGDSALYLCASSFGYRGMNTEAFFGQGTRLTVV.